This T cell receptor beta chain was profiled in a study of TIL therapy for anti-PD-1-resistant metastatic lung cancer. Overall study context: Patients then received nivolumab; progressors got lymphodepletion, TIL and IL-2.

The V segment lost 4 bases and the J segment 5 bases; nucleotides outside the gene matches: 10. Germline CDR1 SGDLS, CDR2 YYNGEE. The CDR3 spans 15 residues. Sequencing used immunoSEQ v3. Libraries were sequenced to around 2 million read pairs (survey) or about 5-6.5 million (deep). Method: immunoSEQ multiplex PCR; TCRdb's copy keeps in-frame clones and lacks some. This table holds some 37,000 clones, around four fifths found once. Time point defined: pre-treatment sample, taken before nivolumab and TIL therapy. The sample here was blood, taken at baseline. This TCR derives from a person aged 25-80 years with non-small cell lung cancer. The V gene is TRBV9, the J gene TRBJ2-7, with 9 bases that match TRBD2. The CDR3 sequence is CASSREAGGPNEQYF. In nucleotides, the CDR3 is TGTGCCAGCAGCCGAGAAGCGGGAGGCCCCAACGAGCAGTACTTC.